Presented here are 19 T cell receptor beta chains from one specimen sequenced in a study of beta chain features in type 1 diabetes. The entirety of the isolated RNA underwent reverse transcription, so expressed TCRB transcripts were sequenced. Assay used: immunoSEQ multiplex PCR; TCRdb lists only in-frame clones, some missing. The sample yields a few hundred thousand clones, 10% to 15% seen once. The sequenced sample was naive CD4+ T cells from blood. The receptors were gathered from a man younger than 35 in good health.

This rearrangement joins TRBV19 to TRBJ2-1, with 8 bases lining up with TRBD1. CDR3 size: 14 residues. V lost 6 bases and J lost 5; bases outside the gene matches: 6. Germline V gives CDR1 LNHDA, CDR2 SQIVND (reference sequence). The CDR3 region is CASSTWTGNNEQFF. The CDR3 region has the DNA TGTGCCAGTAGCACTTGGACAGGGAACAATGAGCAGTTCTTC.

The chain couples TRBV15 to TRBJ2-2; D perhaps matches TRBD2 (5 bases). Germline CDR1 LNHNV, CDR2 YYDKDF (reference sequence). This CDR3 is built from 16 residues. V shed 5 bases and J shed 1 base, with 14 bases lying between them. CDR3 loop: CATSPRRAENTGELFF. CDR3 in DNA: TGTGCCACCAGCCCTAGGCGGGCCGAGAACACCGGGGAGCTGTTTTTT.

This rearrangement joins TRBV18 to TRBJ1-1, with a tentative D call TRBD1 (6 bases). CDR3 length: 14 residues. V was pared by 3 bases and J by 6 bases, with 14 bases between. Looked up from germline, CDR1 is KGHSH and CDR2 is LQKENI. The CDR3 DNA is TGTGCCAGCTCACCGGACAGAATGGTAGCTGAAGCTTTCTTT. It yields the protein CASSPDRMVAEAFF.

This clone was seen a handful of times. The chain links TRBV5-4 to TRBJ2-3, with 7 bases identical to TRBD1. V gave up 4 bases and J gave up 0 bases; unmatched junction bases: 5. The length of the CDR3 is 15 residues. Germline CDR1 and CDR2: SGHNT and YYREEE (reference sequence). The DNA for the CDR3 is TGTGCCAGCAGCCAAGTGACAGGGAGCACAGATACGCAGTATTTT. Its translation is CASSQVTGSTDTQYF.

The genes are TRBV7-8 and TRBJ2-7, with D perhaps matching TRBD2 (6 bases). Trimming cost V 2 bases and J 0 bases, with 14 bases left between them. The CDR3 is made up of 16 amino acids. Germline CDR1 and CDR2: SGHVS and FQNEAQ. The CDR3 coding sequence is TGTGCCAGCAGCTTAACTGGGACTCAGAGCTCCTACGAGCAGTACTTC. It is translated as CASSLTGTQSSYEQYF.

The genes are TRBV7-9 and TRBJ2-7; the match to TRBD2 covers 8 bases. CDR3 length: 14 amino acids. Germline values: CDR1 SEHNR, CDR2 FQNEAQ (reference sequence). J gave up 6 bases and V 5 bases, and 9 bases lay outside the gene matches. For the CDR3, the DNA is TGTGCCAGCAGCCCGGGGGGGCTAGCGAGCGAGCAGTACTTC. Translation gives CASSPGGLASEQYF.

This clone was detected only a few times. The chain couples TRBV30 to TRBJ2-5; 9 positions match TRBD2. The CDR3 spans 13 residues. V dropped 1 base and J dropped 6; count of bases not matched to a gene: 3. CDR1 is GTSNPN, CDR2 SVGIG, per germline (reference sequence). CDR3 DNA: TGTGCCTGGAGTGCAGCGGGGGGCCAGACCCAGTACTTC. Translating it yields CAWSAAGGQTQYF.

The table lists this clone with a few counts. V usage is TRBV30 and J usage is TRBJ1-2, with unresolved D. The V end was cut by 4 bases, the J end by 0 bases, with 12 bases between. The CDR3 has 14 residues. The germline gives CDR1 GTSNPN, CDR2 SVGIG (reference sequence). The CDR3 DNA follows: TGTGCCTGGAATTTGGGCCCAGCTAACTATGGCTACACCTTC. This translates into CAWNLGPANYGYTF.

The V and J genes are TRBV7-9 and TRBJ2-3; the D gene is possibly TRBD2 (5 bases). The CDR3 sequence is 15 residues long. V lost 4 bases and J 0 bases, leaving 11 bases between the germline ends. The germline V gene has CDR1 SEHNR and CDR2 FQNEAQ (reference sequence). CDR3 nucleotides: TGTGCCAGCAGCTCGGTAGCGCATAGCACAGATACGCAGTATTTT. Amino acids: CASSSVAHSTDTQYF.

This clone was seen only a few times. The chain combines TRBV6-5 with TRBJ2-7; D possibly corresponds to TRBD1 (6 bases). The CDR3 is made up of 14 amino acids. Trimming pared 5 bases from V and 1 base from J, leaving 12 bases between. CDR1 and CDR2 from the germline V gene are MNHEY and SVGAGI. DNA of the CDR3: TGTGCCAGCAGTAGGGACACGATATCCTACGAGCAGTACTTC. Protein sequence: CASSRDTISYEQYF.

This clone has just a few counts. The V and J genes are TRBV6-6 and TRBJ2-2, with TRBD2 as a possible D gene (5 bases). Germline assignment: CDR1 MNHNY and CDR2 SVGAGI (reference sequence). V lost 0 bases and J 6 bases, leaving 8 bases between the germline ends. This CDR3 has 14 amino acids. This CDR3 is CASSYSKDSGELFF. The CDR3 DNA follows: TGTGCCAGCAGTTACTCGAAGGACTCCGGGGAGCTGTTTTTT.

The V call is TRBV30, the J call TRBJ1-2; D call uncertain. This CDR3 is built from 13 residues. Germline V gives CDR1 GTSNPN, CDR2 SVGIG (reference sequence). The V end lost 3 bases, the J end lost 4 bases, and 12 bases lay between the germline ends. CDR3 nucleotides: TGTGCCTGGAGCCTCGGGGTCCGCTATGGCTACACCTTC. Translating gives CAWSLGVRYGYTF. The whole variable domain, filled in from reference TRBV30 and TRBJ1-2, reads SQTIHQWPATLVQPVGSPLSLECTVEGTSNPNLYWYRQAAGRGLQLLFYSVGIGQISSEVPQNLSASRPQDRQFILSSKKLLLSDSGFYLCAWSLGVRYGYTFGSGTRLTVV.

This clone was counted between two and nine times. J is TRBJ2-5 and V is TRBV9; a possible D gene is TRBD2 (5 bases). Trimming removed 0 bases at V and 5 bases at J, with 14 bases between. This CDR3 is 15 amino acids long. CDR1 and CDR2 (germline): SGDLS, YYNGEE. CDR3 in amino acids: CASSVGKGARETQYF. CDR3 coding DNA: TGTGCCAGCAGCGTAGGGAAGGGAGCGCGGGAGACCCAGTACTTC.

This clone was seen only a few times. The gene calls are TRBV29-1 and TRBJ2-5, with TRBD2 matching over 10 bases. V gave up 6 bases and J gave up 5 bases; unmatched junction bases: 12. Germline CDR1 and CDR2: SQVTM and ANQGSEA. The CDR3 consists of 15 residues. Here the CDR3 DNA reads TGCAGCGTCGTTAGACTAGCGGGTGAGGCGGAGACCCAGTACTTC. This encodes CSVVRLAGEAETQYF.

The chain carries TRBV30 and TRBJ1-1; unclear D gene. With 1 base removed from V and 3 bases from J, the gap between germline ends came to 12 bases. In germline, CDR1 is GTSNPN, CDR2 SVGIG (reference sequence). The CDR3 runs to 14 residues. The DNA of the CDR3 is TGTGCCTGGAGTGGAGGGCCCCTTTACACTGAAGCTTTCTTT. Amino acid sequence: CAWSGGPLYTEAFF.

This rearrangement joins TRBV21-1 to TRBJ2-1; whether TRBD2, the table's D call, matches the DNA was not checked. TRBV21-1 is noted as a pseudogene. This CDR3 spans 14 amino acids. The CDR3 spells CATLTGLAGDEQFF. Written as DNA, the CDR3 is TGTGCCACCTTAACGGGACTAGCGGGAGATGAGCAGTTCTTC.

The chain joins TRBV5-4 to TRBJ1-2, with D possibly matching TRBD1 (5 bases). V was clipped by 4 bases and J by 1 base, with 8 bases between them. The CDR3 loop spans 13 amino acids. CDR1 and CDR2 from the germline V gene are SGHNT and YYREEE (reference sequence). Written as DNA, the CDR3 is TGTGCCAGCAGCGCTGACAGTAACTATGGCTACACCTTC. This encodes CASSADSNYGYTF.

The J gene is TRBJ2-5, the V gene TRBV13, with a possible D match to TRBD2 (6 bases). The CDR3 sequence is 12 residues long. Trimming removed 7 bases at V and 3 bases at J, with 9 bases between. Germline V gene sequence: CDR1 PRHDT, CDR2 FYEKMQ (reference sequence). CDR3 sequence reads: CASMRTKETQYF. CDR3 nucleotides: TGTGCCAGCATGAGGACTAAAGAGACCCAGTACTTC.

The genes are TRBV7-9 and TRBJ2-1, with TRBD1 identical over 8 bases. CDR3 length: 13 residues. Germline V gene data show CDR1 as SEHNR and CDR2 as FQNEAQ (reference sequence). The V and J ends lost 7 bases and 8 bases, in that order; junction bases with no gene match: 7. The chain's CDR3 is CASNRPGQDEQFF. The DNA for the CDR3 is TGTGCCAGCAACCGCCCGGGACAGGATGAGCAGTTCTTC.